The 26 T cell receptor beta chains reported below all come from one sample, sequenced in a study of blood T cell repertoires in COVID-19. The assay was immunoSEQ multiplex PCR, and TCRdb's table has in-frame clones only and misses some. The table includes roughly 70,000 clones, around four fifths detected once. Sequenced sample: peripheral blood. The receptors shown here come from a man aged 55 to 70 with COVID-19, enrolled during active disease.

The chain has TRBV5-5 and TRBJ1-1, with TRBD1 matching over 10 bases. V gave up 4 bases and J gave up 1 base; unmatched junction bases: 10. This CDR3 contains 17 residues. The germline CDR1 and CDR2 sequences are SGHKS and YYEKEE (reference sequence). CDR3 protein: CASSMSRDRGRNTEAFF. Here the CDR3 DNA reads TGTGCCAGCAGCATGTCCCGGGACAGGGGACGGAACACTGAAGCTTTCTTT.

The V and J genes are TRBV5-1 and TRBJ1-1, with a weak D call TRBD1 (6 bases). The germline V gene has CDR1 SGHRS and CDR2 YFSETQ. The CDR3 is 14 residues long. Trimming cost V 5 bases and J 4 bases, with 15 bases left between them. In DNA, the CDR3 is TGCGCCAGCAGACGACTTCCAGGGGTCACTGAAGCTTTCTTT. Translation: CASRRLPGVTEAFF.

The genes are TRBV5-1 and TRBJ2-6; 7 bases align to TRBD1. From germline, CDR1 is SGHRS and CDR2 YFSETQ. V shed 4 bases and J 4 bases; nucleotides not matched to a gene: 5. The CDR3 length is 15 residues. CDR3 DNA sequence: TGCGCCAGCAGCCCAGACAGGGCAGGGGCCAACGTCCTGACTTTC. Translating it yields CASSPDRAGANVLTF.

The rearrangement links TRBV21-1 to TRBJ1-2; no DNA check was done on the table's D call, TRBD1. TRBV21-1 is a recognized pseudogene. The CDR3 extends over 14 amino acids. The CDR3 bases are TGTGCCAGCACCCCAGGGGAAACCAACTATGGCTACACCTTC. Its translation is CASTPGETNYGYTF.

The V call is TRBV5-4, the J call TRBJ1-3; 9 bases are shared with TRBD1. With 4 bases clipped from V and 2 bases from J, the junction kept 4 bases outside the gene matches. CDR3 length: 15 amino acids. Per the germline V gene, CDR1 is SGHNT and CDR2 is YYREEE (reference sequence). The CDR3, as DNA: TGTGCCAGCAGCCGGGACAGGGTAACTGGAAACACCATATATTTT. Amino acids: CASSRDRVTGNTIYF.

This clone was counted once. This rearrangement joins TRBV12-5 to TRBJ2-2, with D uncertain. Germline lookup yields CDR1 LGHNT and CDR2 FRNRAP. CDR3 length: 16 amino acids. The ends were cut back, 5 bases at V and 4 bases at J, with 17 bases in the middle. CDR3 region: CASGPPLSTSTGELFF. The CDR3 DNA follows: TGTGCTAGTGGTCCTCCACTGTCCACGAGCACCGGGGAGCTGTTTTTT.

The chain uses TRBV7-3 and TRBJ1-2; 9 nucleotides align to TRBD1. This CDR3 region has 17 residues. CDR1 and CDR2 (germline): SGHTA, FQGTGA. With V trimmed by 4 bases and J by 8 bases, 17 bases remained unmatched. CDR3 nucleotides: TGTGCCAGCAGCTCCGGACAGGGGACCCCCCCTATAGCGGGCTACACCTTC. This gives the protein CASSSGQGTPPIAGYTF.

CDR3 DNA: TGTGCCACCAGTGATACCAAGGGAGGGTCGGGGAACACCGGGGAGCTGTTTTTT. Encoded protein: CATSDTKGGSGNTGELFF. This chain uses TRBV24-1 with TRBJ2-2, with 7 bases aligning to TRBD2. The CDR3 length is 18 residues. Looked up from germline, CDR1 is KGHDR and CDR2 is SFDVKD. V was pared by 3 bases and J by 1 base, with 10 bases of the junction left unmatched.

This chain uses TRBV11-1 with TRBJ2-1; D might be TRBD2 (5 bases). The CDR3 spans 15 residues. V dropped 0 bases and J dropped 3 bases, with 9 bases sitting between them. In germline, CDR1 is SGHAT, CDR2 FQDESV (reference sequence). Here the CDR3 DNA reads TGTGCCAGCAGCTTAGCGGCGACTATCTACAATGAGCAGTTCTTC. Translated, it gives CASSLAATIYNEQFF.

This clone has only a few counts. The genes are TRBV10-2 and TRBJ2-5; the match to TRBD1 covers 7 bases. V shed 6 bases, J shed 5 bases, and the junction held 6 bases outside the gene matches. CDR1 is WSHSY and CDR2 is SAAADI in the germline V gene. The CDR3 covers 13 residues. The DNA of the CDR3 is TGCGCCAGCAGGAGGGGACAGCAGGAGACCCAGTACTTC. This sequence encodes CASRRGQQETQYF.

In DNA form, the CDR3 reads TGTGCTAGTGGTTTGACAGCCACCGGGGAGCTGTTTTTT. Amino acids: CASGLTATGELFF. The J gene is TRBJ2-2, the V gene TRBV12-5; no clear D gene. The germline V gene has CDR1 LGHNT and CDR2 FRNRAP. V was shortened by 2 bases and J by 4 bases, with 5 bases between the two germline ends. The CDR3 has 13 amino acids.

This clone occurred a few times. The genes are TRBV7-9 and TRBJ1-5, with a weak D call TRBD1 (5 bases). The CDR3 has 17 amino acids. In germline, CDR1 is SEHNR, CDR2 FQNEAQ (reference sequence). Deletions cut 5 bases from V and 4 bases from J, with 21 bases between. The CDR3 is CASSPRTRKIANQPQHF. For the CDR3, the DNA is TGTGCCAGCAGCCCCCGGACAAGGAAAATCGCGAATCAGCCCCAGCATTTT.

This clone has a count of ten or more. The CDR3 loop reads CASSQDSSSFSGNTIYF. The CDR3 DNA reads as TGCGCCAGCAGCCAAGATAGCTCTTCTTTCTCTGGAAACACCATATATTTT. This sequence joins TRBV4-1 and TRBJ1-3; D unclear. The CDR3 is made up of 17 amino acids. Germline CDR1 and CDR2: MGHRA and YSYEKL. Trimming pared 0 bases from V and 0 bases from J, leaving 12 bases between.

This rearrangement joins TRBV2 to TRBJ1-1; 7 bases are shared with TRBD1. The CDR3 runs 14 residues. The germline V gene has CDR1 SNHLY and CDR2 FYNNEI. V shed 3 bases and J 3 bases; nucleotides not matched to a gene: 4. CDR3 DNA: TGTGCCAGCAGTGAGTCCAGGGGGGACACTGAAGCTTTCTTT. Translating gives CASSESRGDTEAFF.

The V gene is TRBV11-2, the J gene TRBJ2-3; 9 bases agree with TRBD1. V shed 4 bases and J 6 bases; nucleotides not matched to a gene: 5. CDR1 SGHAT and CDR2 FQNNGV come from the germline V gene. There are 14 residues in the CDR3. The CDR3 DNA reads TGTGCCAGCAGCTCACCACAGGGGGCCGATACGCAGTATTTT. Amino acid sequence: CASSSPQGADTQYF.

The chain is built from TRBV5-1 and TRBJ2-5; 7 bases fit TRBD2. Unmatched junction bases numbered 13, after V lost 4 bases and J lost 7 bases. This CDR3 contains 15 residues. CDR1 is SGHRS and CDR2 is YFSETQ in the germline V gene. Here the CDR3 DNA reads TGCGCCAGCAGCCAGACCGGGACTACCTTTGGGACCCAGTACTTC. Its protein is CASSQTGTTFGTQYF.

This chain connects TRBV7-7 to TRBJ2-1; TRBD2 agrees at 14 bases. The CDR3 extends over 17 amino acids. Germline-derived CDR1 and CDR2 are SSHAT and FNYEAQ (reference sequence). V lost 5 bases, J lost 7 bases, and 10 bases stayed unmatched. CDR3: CASSPIRTSGGFNEQFF. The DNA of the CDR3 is TGTGCCAGCAGCCCAATCAGGACTAGCGGGGGGTTTAATGAGCAGTTCTTC.

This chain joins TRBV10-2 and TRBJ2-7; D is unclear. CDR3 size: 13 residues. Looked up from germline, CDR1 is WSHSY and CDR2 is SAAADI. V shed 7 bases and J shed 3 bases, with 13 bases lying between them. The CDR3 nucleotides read TGCGCCAGCACCCCGGCTAGGCTCTACGAGCAGTACTTC. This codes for CASTPARLYEQYF.

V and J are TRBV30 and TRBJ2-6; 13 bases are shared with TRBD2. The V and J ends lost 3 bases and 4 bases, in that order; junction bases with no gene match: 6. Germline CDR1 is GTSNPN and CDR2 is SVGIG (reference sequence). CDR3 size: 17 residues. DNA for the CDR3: TGTGCCTGGAGCGATGGGACTAGCGGGGTAGGGGCCAACGTCCTGACTTTC. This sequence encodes CAWSDGTSGVGANVLTF.

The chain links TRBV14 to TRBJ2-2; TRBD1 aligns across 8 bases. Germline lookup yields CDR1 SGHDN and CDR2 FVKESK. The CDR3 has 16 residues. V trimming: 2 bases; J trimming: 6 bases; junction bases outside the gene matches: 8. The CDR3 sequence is CASSQLDRVLSGELFF. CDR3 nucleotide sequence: TGTGCCAGCAGCCAACTGGACAGGGTGCTCTCCGGGGAGCTGTTTTTT.

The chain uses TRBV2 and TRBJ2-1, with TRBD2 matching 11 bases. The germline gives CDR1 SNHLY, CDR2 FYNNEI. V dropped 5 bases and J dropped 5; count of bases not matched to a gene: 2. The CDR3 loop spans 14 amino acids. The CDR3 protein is CASSTSGSNNEQFF. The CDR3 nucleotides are TGTGCCAGCAGTACTAGCGGGAGTAACAATGAGCAGTTCTTC.

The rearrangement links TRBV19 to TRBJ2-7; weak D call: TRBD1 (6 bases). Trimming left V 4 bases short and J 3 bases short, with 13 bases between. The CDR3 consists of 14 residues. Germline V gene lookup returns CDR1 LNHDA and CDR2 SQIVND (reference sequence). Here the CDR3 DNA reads TGTGCCAGTAGTAGAAGGGACACTGACTACGAGCAGTACTTC. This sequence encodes CASSRRDTDYEQYF. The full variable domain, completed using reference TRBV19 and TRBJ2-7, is DGGITQSPKYLFRKEGQNVTLSCEQNLNHDAMYWYRQDPGQGLRLIYYSQIVNDFQKGDIAEGYSVSREKKESFPLTVTSAQKNPTAFYLCASSRRDTDYEQYFGPGTRLTVT.

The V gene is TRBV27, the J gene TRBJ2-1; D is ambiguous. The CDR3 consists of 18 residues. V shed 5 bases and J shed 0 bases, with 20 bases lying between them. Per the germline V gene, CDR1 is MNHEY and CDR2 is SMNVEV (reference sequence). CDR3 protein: CASSPHLEGASSYNEQFF. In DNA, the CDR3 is TGTGCCAGCAGTCCCCACCTAGAAGGCGCAAGCTCCTACAATGAGCAGTTCTTC.

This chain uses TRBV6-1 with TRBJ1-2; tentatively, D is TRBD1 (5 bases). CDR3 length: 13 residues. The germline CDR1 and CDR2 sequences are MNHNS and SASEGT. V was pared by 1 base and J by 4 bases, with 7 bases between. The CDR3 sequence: CASSEGQIYGYTF. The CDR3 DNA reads TGTGCCAGCAGTGAAGGACAGATCTATGGCTACACCTTC.

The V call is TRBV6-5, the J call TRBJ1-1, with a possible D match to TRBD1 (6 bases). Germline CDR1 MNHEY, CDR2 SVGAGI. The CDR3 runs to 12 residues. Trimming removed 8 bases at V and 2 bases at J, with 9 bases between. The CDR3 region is CASGQTNTEAFF. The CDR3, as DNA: TGTGCCAGCGGACAGACTAACACTGAAGCTTTCTTT.

CDR3 amino acids: CASSPVQRDTDTQYF. As DNA, the CDR3 is TGCGCCAGCAGCCCAGTGCAGAGGGACACAGATACGCAGTATTTT. The V gene is TRBV5-1, the J gene TRBJ2-3; D is possibly TRBD2 (5 bases). Trimming removed 4 bases from V and 2 bases from J, with 14 bases in between. The CDR3 sequence is 15 residues long. CDR1 SGHRS and CDR2 YFSETQ come from the germline V gene. Using reference TRBV5-1 and TRBJ2-3 for the parts outside the CDR3, the full variable domain is KAGVTQTPRYLIKTRGQQVTLSCSPISGHRSVSWYQQTPGQGLQFLFEYFSETQRNKGNFPGRFSGRQFSNSRSEMNVSTLELGDSALYLCASSPVQRDTDTQYFGPGTRLTVL.